The clone carrying this T cell receptor (beta chain) was observed a single time. Its antigen is still unknown. The source of the sample is a study of multiple sclerosis patients with progressive multifocal leukoencephalopathy. The trim removed 0 bases at V and 5 bases at J, leaving 2 bases unmatched. The germline V gene encodes CDR1 SGDLS and CDR2 YYNGEE. The CDR3 spans 15 residues. Described time point: before natalizumab initiation. Some clones are missing from TCRdb's copy, which holds only in-frame ones; the method was immunoSEQ multiplex PCR. The sample contains roughly 34,000 clones, about 91% of which appear only once. Study results and caveats: Expanded clones at PML onset predated and persisted through natalizumab therapy.

The V call is TRBV9, the J call TRBJ2-1; TRBD2 agrees at 10 bases. This TCR derives from a human donor with multiple sclerosis. Sample: PBMCs. In DNA form, the CDR3 reads TGTGCCAGCAGCGTAGCGACTAGCGGGCACAATGAGCAGTTCTTC. Protein product: CASSVATSGHNEQFF.